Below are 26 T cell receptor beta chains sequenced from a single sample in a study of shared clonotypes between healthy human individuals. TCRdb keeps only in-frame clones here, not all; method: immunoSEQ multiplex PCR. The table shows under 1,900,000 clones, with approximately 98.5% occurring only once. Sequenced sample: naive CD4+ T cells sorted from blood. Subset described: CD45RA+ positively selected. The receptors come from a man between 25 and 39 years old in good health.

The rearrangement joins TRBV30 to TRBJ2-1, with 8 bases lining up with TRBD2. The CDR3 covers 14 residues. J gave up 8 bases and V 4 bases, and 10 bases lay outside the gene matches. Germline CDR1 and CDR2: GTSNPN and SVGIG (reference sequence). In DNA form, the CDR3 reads TGTGCCTGGACTCTGGGGCTAGCGGGCTATGAGCAGTTCTTC. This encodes CAWTLGLAGYEQFF.

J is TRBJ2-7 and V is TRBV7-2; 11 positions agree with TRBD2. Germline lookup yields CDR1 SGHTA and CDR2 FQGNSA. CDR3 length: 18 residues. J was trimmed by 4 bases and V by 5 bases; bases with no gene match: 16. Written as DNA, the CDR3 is TGTGCCAGCAGCCCCCTCTGGGCTAGCGGGAGGCCAGTGTACGAGCAGTACTTC. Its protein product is CASSPLWASGRPVYEQYF.

The CDR3 region has the DNA TGCAGCGTTGGGCTAGCGGGAGTTCCCTACGAGCAGTACTTC. This encodes CSVGLAGVPYEQYF. This chain connects TRBV29-1 to TRBJ2-7; 10 positions agree with TRBD2. The CDR3 runs to 14 residues. The germline gives CDR1 SQVTM, CDR2 ANQGSEA. With V trimmed by 4 bases and J by 2 bases, 5 bases remained unmatched.

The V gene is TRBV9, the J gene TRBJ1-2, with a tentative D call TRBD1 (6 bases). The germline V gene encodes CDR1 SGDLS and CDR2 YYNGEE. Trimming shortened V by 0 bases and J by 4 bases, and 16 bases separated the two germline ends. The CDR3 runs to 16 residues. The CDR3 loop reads CASSVGARGEGYGYTF. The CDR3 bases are TGTGCCAGCAGCGTAGGCGCGAGGGGGGAGGGCTATGGCTACACCTTC.

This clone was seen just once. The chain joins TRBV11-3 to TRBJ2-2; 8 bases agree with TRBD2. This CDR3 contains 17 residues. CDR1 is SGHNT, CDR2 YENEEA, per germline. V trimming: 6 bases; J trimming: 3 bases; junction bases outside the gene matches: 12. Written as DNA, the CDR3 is TGTGCCAGCAGTTTTACCCGGGGGGGAGCGGACACCGGGGAGCTGTTTTTT. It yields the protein CASSFTRGGADTGELFF. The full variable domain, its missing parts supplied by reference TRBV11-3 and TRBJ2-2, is EAGVVQSPRYKIIEKKQPVAFWCNPISGHNTLYWYLQNLGQGPELLIRYENEEAVDDSQLPKDRFSAERLKGVDSTLKIQPAELGDSAVYLCASSFTRGGADTGELFFGEGSRLTVL.

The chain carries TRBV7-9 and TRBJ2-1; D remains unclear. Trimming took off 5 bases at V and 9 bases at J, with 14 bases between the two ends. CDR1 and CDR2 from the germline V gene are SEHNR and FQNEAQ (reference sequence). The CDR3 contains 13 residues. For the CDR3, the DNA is TGTGCCAGCAGCCCGACCGCCGGTTCTGAGCAGTTCTTC. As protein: CASSPTAGSEQFF.

The CDR3 sequence is CASRGTGAGTQYF. CDR3 bases: TGTGCCAGTAGGGGGACAGGGGCGGGGACCCAGTACTTC. This sequence joins TRBV19 and TRBJ2-5; 10 nucleotides agree with TRBD1. This CDR3 spans 13 amino acids. V lost 6 bases and J lost 7; bases outside the gene matches: 5. Germline V gives CDR1 LNHDA, CDR2 SQIVND (reference sequence). Using reference TRBV19 and TRBJ2-5 for the parts outside the CDR3, the full variable domain is DGGITQSPKYLFRKEGQNVTLSCEQNLNHDAMYWYRQDPGQGLRLIYYSQIVNDFQKGDIAEGYSVSREKKESFPLTVTSAQKNPTAFYLCASRGTGAGTQYFGPGTRLLVL.

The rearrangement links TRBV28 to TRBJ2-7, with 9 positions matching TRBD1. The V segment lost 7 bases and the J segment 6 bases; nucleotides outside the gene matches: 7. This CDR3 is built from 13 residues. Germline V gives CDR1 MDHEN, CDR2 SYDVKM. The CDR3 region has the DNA TGTGCCAGCACCGGGACAGGGAGACCCGAGCAGTACTTC. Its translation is CASTGTGRPEQYF.

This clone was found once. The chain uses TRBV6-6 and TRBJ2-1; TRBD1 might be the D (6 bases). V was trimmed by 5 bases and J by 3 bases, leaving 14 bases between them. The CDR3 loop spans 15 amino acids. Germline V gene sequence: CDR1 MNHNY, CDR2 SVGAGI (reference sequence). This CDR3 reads CASSPDRDNYNEQFF. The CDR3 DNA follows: TGTGCCAGCAGTCCCGACCGGGACAACTACAATGAGCAGTTCTTC.

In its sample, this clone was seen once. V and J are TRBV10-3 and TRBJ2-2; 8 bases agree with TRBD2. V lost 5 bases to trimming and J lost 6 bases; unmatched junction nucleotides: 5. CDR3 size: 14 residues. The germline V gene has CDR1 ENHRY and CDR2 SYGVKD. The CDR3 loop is CAISREGLAGELFF. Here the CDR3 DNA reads TGTGCCATCAGTCGGGAGGGGTTGGCCGGGGAGCTGTTTTTT.

Here the CDR3 reads CASSDTGQGYGIQYF. CDR3 bases: TGTGCCAGCAGCGACACGGGACAGGGCTATGGGATTCAGTACTTC. This chain connects TRBV7-2 to TRBJ2-4, with TRBD1 matching 9 bases. The ends lost 5 bases at V and 10 bases at J; junction bases unmatched: 12. CDR3 length equals 15 residues. CDR1 and CDR2 (germline): SGHTA, FQGNSA.

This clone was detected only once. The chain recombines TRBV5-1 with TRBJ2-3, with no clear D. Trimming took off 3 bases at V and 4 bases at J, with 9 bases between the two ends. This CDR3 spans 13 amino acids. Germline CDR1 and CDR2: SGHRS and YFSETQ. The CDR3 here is CASSSIGSDTQYF. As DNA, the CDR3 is TGCGCCAGCAGCTCCATAGGATCAGATACGCAGTATTTT.

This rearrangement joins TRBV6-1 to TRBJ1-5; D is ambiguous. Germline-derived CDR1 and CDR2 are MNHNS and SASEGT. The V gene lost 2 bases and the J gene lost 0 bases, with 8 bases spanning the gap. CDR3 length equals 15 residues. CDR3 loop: CASSENIYSNQPQHF. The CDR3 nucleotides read TGTGCCAGCAGTGAAAACATTTATAGCAATCAGCCCCAGCATTTT.

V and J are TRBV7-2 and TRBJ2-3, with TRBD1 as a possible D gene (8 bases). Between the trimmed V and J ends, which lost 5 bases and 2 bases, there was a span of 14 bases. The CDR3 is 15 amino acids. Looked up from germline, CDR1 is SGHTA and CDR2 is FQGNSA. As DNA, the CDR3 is TGTGCCAGCAGCGTACAGGGGGGGCTCACAGATACGCAGTATTTT. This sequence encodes CASSVQGGLTDTQYF.

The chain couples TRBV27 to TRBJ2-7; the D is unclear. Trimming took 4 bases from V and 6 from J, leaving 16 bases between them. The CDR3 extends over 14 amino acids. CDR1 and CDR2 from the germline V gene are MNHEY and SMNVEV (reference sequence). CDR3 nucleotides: TGTGCCAGCAGTTCCGGTTTAGGCGGTACCGAGCAGTACTTC. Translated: CASSSGLGGTEQYF.

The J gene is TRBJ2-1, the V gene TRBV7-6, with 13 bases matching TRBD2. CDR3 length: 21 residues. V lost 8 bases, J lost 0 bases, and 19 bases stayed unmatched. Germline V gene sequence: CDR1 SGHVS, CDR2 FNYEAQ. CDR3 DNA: TGTGCCAGCGGCGTCCGGTGGGAACCGGGACTAGCGGGGAGCTCCTACAATGAGCAGTTCTTC. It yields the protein CASGVRWEPGLAGSSYNEQFF.

CDR3 region: CASKTTAYEQYF. CDR3 coding DNA: TGTGCCAGCAAGACGACAGCGTACGAGCAGTACTTC. The rearrangement joins TRBV6-1 to TRBJ2-7, with D possibly TRBD1 on 5 matching bases. CDR1 is MNHNS, CDR2 SASEGT, per germline. This CDR3 has 12 residues. With 7 bases removed from V and 4 bases from J, the gap between germline ends came to 11 bases.

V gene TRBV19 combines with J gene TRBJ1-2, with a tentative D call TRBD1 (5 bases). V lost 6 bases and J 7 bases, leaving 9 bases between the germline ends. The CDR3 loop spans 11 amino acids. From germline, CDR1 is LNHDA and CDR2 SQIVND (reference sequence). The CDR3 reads CASREGSGYTF. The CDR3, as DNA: TGTGCCAGTAGGGAGGGGTCTGGCTACACCTTC.

This CDR3 reads CASSQDSRGSEKLFF. The CDR3 DNA sequence: TGCGCCAGCAGCCAAGACTCCAGGGGTTCTGAAAAACTGTTTTTT. V and J are TRBV4-3 and TRBJ1-4; maybe TRBD1 (6 bases). The V gene's germline CDR1 is LGHNA and CDR2 YSLEER. With 0 bases removed from V and 7 bases from J, the gap between germline ends came to 12 bases. The CDR3 totals 15 residues.

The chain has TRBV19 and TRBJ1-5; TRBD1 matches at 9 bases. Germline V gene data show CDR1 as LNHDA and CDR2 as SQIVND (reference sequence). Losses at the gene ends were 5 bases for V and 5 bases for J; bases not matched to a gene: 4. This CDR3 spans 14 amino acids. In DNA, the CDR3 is TGTGCCAGTAGTCTCCGGGACAGGGATCAGCCCCAGCATTTT. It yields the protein CASSLRDRDQPQHF.

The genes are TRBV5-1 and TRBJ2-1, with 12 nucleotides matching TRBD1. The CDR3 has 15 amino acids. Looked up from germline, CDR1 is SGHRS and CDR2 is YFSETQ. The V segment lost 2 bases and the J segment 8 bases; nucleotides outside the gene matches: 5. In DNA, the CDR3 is TGCGCCAGCAGCTTTGGGGACAGGGGGCCTGATGAGCAGTTCTTC. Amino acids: CASSFGDRGPDEQFF.

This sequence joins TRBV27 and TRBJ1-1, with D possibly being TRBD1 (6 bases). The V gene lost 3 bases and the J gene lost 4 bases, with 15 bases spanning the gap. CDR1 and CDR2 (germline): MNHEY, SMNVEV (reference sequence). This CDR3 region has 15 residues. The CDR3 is CASSFDNRASTEAFF. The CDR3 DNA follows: TGTGCCAGCAGTTTTGATAACAGGGCAAGCACTGAAGCTTTCTTT.

The CDR3 DNA reads as TGCAGCGCCTCTCGGACAGGGGGGATCTACGAGCAGTACTTC. This gives the protein CSASRTGGIYEQYF. The V and J genes are TRBV29-1 and TRBJ2-7, with TRBD1 identical over 10 bases. J lost 3 bases, V lost 7 bases, and 9 bases had no gene match. The CDR3 extends over 14 amino acids. Germline V gives CDR1 SQVTM, CDR2 ANQGSEA.

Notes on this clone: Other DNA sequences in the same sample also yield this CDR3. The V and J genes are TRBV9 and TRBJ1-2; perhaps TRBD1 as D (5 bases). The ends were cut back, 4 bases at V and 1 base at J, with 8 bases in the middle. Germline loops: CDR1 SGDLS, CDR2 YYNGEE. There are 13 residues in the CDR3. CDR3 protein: CASSLDSNYGYTF. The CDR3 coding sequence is TGTGCCAGCAGCCTTGACAGTAACTATGGCTACACCTTC.

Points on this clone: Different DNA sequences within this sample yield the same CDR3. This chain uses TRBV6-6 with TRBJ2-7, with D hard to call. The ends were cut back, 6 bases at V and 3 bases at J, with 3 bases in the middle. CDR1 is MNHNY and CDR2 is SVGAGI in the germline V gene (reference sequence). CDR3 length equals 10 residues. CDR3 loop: CASRDYEQYF. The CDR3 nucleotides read TGTGCCAGCAGGGACTACGAGCAGTACTTC.

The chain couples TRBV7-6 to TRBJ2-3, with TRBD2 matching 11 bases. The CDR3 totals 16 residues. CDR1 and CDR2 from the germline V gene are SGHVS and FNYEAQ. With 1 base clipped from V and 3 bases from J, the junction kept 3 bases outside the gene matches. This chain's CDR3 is CASSLVGTSGTDTQYF. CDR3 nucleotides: TGTGCCAGCAGCTTAGTCGGGACTAGCGGTACAGATACGCAGTATTTT.